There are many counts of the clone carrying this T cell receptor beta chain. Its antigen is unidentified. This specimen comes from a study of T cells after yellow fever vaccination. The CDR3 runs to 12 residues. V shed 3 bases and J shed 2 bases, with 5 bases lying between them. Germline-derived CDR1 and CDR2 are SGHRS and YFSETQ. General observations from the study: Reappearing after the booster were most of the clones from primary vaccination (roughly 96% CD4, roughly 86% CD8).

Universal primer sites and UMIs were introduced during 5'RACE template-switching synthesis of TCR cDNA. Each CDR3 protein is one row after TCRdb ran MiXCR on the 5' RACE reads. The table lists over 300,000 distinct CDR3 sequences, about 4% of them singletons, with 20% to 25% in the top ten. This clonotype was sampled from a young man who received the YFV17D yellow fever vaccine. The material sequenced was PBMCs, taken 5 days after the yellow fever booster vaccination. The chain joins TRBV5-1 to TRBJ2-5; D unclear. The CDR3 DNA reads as TGCGCCAGCAGCTCGAATCAAGAGACCCAGTACTTC. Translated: CASSSNQETQYF.